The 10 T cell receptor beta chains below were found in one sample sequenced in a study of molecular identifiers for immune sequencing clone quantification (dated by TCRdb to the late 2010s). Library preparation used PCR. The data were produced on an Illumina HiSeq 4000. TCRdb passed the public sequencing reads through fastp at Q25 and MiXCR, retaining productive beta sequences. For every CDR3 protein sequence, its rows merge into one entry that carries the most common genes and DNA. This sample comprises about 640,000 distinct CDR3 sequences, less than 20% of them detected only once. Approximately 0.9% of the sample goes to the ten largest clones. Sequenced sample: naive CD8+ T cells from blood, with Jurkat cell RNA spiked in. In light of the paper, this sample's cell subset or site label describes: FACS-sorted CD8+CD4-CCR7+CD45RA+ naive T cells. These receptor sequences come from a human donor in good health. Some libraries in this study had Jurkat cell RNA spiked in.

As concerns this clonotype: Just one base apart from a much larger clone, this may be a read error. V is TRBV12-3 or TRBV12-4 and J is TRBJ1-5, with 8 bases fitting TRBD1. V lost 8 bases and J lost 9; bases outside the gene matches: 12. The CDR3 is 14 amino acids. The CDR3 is CASGDGAGGAPQHF. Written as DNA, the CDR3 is TGTGCCAGCGGTGACGGGGCAGGGGGCGCGCCCCAGCATTTT.

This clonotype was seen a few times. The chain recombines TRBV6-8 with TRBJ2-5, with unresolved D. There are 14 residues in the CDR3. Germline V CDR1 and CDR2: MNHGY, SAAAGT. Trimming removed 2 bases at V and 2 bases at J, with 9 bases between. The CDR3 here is CASSYRVMQETQYF. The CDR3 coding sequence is TGTGCCAGCAGTTACCGGGTCATGCAAGAGACCCAGTACTTC.

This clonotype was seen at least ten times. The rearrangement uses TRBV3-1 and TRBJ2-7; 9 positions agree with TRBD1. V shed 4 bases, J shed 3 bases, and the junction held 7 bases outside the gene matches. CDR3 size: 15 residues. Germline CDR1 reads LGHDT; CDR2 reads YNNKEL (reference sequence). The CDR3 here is CASSRPGQGLYEQYF. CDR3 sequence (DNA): TGTGCCAGCAGCCGGCCGGGACAGGGCCTCTACGAGCAGTACTTC.

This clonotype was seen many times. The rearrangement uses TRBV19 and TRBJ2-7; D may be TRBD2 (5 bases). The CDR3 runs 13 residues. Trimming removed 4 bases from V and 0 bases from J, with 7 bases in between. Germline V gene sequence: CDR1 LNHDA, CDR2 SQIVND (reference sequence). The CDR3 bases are TGTGCCAGTAGTAACGGGAACTCCTACGAGCAGTACTTC. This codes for CASSNGNSYEQYF.

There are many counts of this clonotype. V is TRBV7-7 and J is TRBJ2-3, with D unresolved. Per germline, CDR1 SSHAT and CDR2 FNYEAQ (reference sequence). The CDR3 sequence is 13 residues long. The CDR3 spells CATGPLGSDTQYF. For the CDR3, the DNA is TGTGCTACCGGTCCCTTAGGGTCAGATACGCAGTATTTT. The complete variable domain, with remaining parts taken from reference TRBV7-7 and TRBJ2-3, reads GAGVSQSPRYKVTKRGQDVTLRCDPISSHATLYWYQQALGQGPEFLTYFNYEAQPDKSGLPSDRFSAERPEGSISTLTIQRTEQRDSAMYRCATGPLGSDTQYFGPGTRLTVL.

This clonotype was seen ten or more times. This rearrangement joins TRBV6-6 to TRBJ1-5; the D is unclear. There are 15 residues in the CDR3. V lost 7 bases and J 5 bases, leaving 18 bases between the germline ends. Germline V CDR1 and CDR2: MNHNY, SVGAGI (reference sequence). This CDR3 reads CASTLDRPDDQPQHF. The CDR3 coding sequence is TGTGCCAGCACCCTAGACCGTCCCGATGATCAGCCCCAGCATTTT.

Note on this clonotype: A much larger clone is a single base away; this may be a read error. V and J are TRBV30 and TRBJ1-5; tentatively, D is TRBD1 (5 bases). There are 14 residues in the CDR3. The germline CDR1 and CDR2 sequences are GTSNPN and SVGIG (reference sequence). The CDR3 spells CARSDKTGIQPQHF. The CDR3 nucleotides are TGTGCCCGGAGTGATAAAACAGGAATTCAGCCCCAGCATTTT.

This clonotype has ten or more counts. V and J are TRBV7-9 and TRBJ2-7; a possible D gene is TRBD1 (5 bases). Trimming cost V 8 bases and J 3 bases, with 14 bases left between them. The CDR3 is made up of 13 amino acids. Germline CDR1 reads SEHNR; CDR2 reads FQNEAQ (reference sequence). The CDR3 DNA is TGTGCCAGCGCATGGCTAGGGGACTACGAGCAGTACTTC. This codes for CASAWLGDYEQYF. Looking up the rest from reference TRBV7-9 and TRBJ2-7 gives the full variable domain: DTGVSQNPRHKITKRGQNVTFRCDPISEHNRLYWYRQTLGQGPEFLTYFQNEAQLEKSRLLSDRFSAERPKGSFSTLEIQRTEQGDSAMYLCASAWLGDYEQYFGPGTRLTVT.

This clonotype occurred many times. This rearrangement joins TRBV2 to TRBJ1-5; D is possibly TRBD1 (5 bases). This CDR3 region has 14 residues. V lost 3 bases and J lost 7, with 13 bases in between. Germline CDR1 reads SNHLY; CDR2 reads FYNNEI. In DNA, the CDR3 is TGTGCCAGCAGTGACGGGGCATCGGGGCAGCCCCAGCATTTT. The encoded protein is CASSDGASGQPQHF.

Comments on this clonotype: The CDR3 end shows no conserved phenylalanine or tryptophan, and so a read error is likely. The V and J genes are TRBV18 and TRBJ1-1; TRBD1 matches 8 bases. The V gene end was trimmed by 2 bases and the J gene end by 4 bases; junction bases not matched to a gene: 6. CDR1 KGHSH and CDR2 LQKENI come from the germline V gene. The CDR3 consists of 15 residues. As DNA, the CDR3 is TGTGCCAGCTCACCATTACCAGGGGGCTTCACTGAAGCTTTCCTT. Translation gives CASSPLPGGFTEAFL.